These T cell receptor beta chains were read from a single sample in a study of blood T cell repertoires in COVID-19. TCRdb's table, derived via immunoSEQ multiplex PCR, lists solely in-frame clones and lacks some. The repertoire includes more than 150,000 clones, more than 75% of them detected once, and roughly 0.53% sits in the top ten. Sequenced sample: peripheral blood. Receptor source: a man aged 55 to 70 with COVID-19, enrolled during active disease. CDR3s include the opening cysteine and the closing phenylalanine or tryptophan. A D gene is named only where the DNA matches it firmly. Some rows mark clone size as missing; the rest say once, few, many or name a class of expanded clone.

>-|15|-|TRBJ1-3|TRBV19
CASRIQYPSGNTIYF
TGTGCCAGTAGGATACAGTACCCCTCTGGAAACACCATATATTTT
>TRBD1|15|-|TRBJ1-2|TRBV6-5
CASSYSRTGLSGYTF
TGTGCCAGCAGCTACTCACGGACAGGTCTAAGTGGCTACACCTTC
>TRBD2|17|-|TRBJ2-5|TRBV4-1
CASSQASGGGARETQYF
TGCGCCAGCAGCCAAGCCTCTGGCGGGGGGGCCCGGGAGACCCAGTACTTC
>-|14|-|TRBJ2-2|TRBV28
CASEWQGYTGELFF
TGTGCCAGCGAATGGCAGGGTTACACCGGGGAGCTGTTTTTT
>TRBD1|15|-|TRBJ1-4|TRBV7-6
CASSLVLTGAGKLFF
TGTGCCAGCAGCCTCGTCCTGACAGGGGCCGGAAAACTGTTTTTT
>-|14|-|TRBJ1-2|TRBV9
CASSVDVRDYGYTF
TGTGCCAGCAGCGTAGATGTTAGAGACTATGGCTACACCTTC
>-|15|-|TRBJ1-1|TRBV5-4
CASSPPLTQNTEAFF
TGTGCCAGCAGCCCTCCCTTGACACAGAACACTGAAGCTTTCTTT
>TRBD2|16|-|TRBJ2-2|TRBV6-9
CASSQTSGSLAGELFF
TGTGCCAGCAGTCAAACTAGCGGGAGTCTAGCCGGGGAGCTGTTTTTT
>TRBD1|13|-|TRBJ1-1|TRBV24-1
CATRGQPNTEAFF
TGTGCCACGAGGGGACAGCCAAACACTGAAGCTTTCTTT
>TRBD1|15|-|TRBJ2-7|TRBV27
CASSPRTGDATEQYF
TGTGCCAGCAGTCCCCGCACAGGGGACGCTACGGAGCAGTACTTC
>-|13|-|TRBJ2-5|TRBV7-2
CASSHPSAETQYF
TGTGCCAGCAGCCACCCTAGCGCAGAGACCCAGTACTTC
>-|14|-|TRBJ1-5|TRBV14
CASSRGGLNQPQHF
TGTGCCAGCAGCCGCGGGGGTCTAAATCAGCCCCAGCATTTT
>TRBD1|16|-|TRBJ1-3|TRBV30
CAWSKGQGFSGNTIYF
TGTGCCTGGAGTAAGGGACAGGGGTTCTCTGGAAACACCATATATTTT
>-|12|-|TRBJ2-3|TRBV5-4
CASSPPGDTQYF
TGTGCCAGCAGCCCGCCCGGGGATACGCAGTATTTT
>TRBD1|20|once|TRBJ2-1|TRBV19
CASSVHGFSTGTGSRNEQFF
TGTGCCAGTAGTGTTCACGGGTTTTCGACCGGGACAGGGAGTCGCAATGAGCAGTTCTTC
>TRBD1|13|-|TRBJ2-7|TRBV5-4
CASSDDRVYEQYF
TGTGCCAGCAGCGATGACAGGGTTTATGAGCAGTACTTC
>-|15|-|TRBJ2-3|TRBV6-4
CASSHEALSTDTQYF
TGTGCCAGCAGTCACGAGGCGCTTAGCACAGATACGCAGTATTTT
>TRBD1|14|few|TRBJ1-2|TRBV28
CASSLPRGLGGYTF
TGTGCCAGCAGTTTACCCAGGGGGCTTGGTGGCTACACCTTC
>-|13|-|TRBJ2-3|TRBV6-4
CARKPGRADTQYF
TGTGCCAGAAAACCGGGAAGGGCAGATACGCAGTATTTT
>-|15|few|TRBJ2-5|TRBV7-3
CASSSGFGPLGTQYF
TGTGCCAGCAGCTCCGGTTTTGGGCCGTTAGGGACCCAGTACTTC
>-|11|-|TRBJ2-1|TRBV5-1
CASSLPNEQFF
TGCGCCAGCAGCTTGCCAAATGAGCAGTTCTTC
>-|17|-|TRBJ2-2|TRBV15
CATSKPTGIDFTGELFF
TGTGCCACCAGCAAGCCAACAGGGATCGATTTCACCGGGGAGCTGTTTTTT
>-|14|-|TRBJ1-5|TRBV21-1
CASSCDRENQPQHF
TGTGCCAGCAGCTGCGACAGGGAAAATCAGCCCCAGCATTTT
>TRBD1|15|-|TRBJ2-7|TRBV28
CASRLTGGITYEQYF
TGTGCCAGCAGGCTAACAGGGGGGATCACCTACGAGCAGTACTTC
>TRBD1|14|once|TRBJ2-5|TRBV11-2
CASSGQGIGETQYF
TGTGCCAGCAGCGGACAGGGGATTGGGGAGACCCAGTACTTC
>TRBD1|17|-|TRBJ1-5|TRBV7-2
CASSLGYSGTGGQPQHF
TGTGCCAGCAGCTTAGGGTACTCCGGGACAGGGGGCCAGCCCCAGCATTTT
>TRBD2|13|-|TRBJ2-1|TRBV7-6
CASSLIQGGEQFF
TGTGCCAGCAGCTTAATCCAGGGAGGGGAGCAGTTCTTC
>TRBD1|16|-|TRBJ1-6|TRBV19
CASRYGGQEPDSPLHF
TGTGCCAGTAGATACGGGGGACAGGAGCCGGATTCACCCCTCCACTTT
>-|14|-|TRBJ1-1|TRBV27
CASTLYGGSSEAFF
TGTGCCAGCACCCTGTATGGGGGCAGCTCTGAAGCTTTCTTT
>TRBD2|17|-|TRBJ2-1|TRBV7-9
CASSLYGGGANANEQFF
TGTGCCAGCAGCTTATATGGCGGGGGGGCGAATGCCAATGAGCAGTTCTTC
>-|13|-|TRBJ1-1|TRBV28
CASGPGLNTEAFF
TGTGCCAGCGGTCCAGGGCTGAACACTGAAGCTTTCTTT